One T cell receptor beta chain is described in this entry. Its antigen is currently unknown. Per the study methods: ImmunoSEQ output held junction-only sequences without quality scores, so filtering differed. TCRdb's table, derived via immunoSEQ multiplex PCR, lists solely in-frame clones and lacks some. V and J calls and clone size are those listed in that table; D and trimming were worked out from the DNA. The sample yields about 520,000 clones, 95% to 96% seen once. This record comes from a study of shared clonotypes between healthy human individuals. Whole-study context: Per-donor plates numbered three CD4 naive, three CD4 memory, two CD8 naive and one CD8 memory. Study observations and caveats: Rarefaction exposed incomplete sorted-subset sequencing despite large depth.

Germline lookup yields CDR1 SGHRS and CDR2 YFSETQ. This CDR3 region has 15 residues. Nashville, Tennessee was home to all donors, who were Caucasian adults. Specimen: naive CD4+ T cells sorted from blood. Subset meaning: CD45RA+ positively selected. This chain uses TRBV5-1 with TRBJ2-5; no definite D call. The DNA end lines up better with TRBJ2-7; the J call may be wrong. This TCR was recovered from a woman younger than 45 in good health. The CDR3, as DNA: TGCGCCAGCAGCTTGTCCGACTTAGCTACCCACGAGCAGTACTTC. Encoded protein: CASSLSDLATHEQYF.